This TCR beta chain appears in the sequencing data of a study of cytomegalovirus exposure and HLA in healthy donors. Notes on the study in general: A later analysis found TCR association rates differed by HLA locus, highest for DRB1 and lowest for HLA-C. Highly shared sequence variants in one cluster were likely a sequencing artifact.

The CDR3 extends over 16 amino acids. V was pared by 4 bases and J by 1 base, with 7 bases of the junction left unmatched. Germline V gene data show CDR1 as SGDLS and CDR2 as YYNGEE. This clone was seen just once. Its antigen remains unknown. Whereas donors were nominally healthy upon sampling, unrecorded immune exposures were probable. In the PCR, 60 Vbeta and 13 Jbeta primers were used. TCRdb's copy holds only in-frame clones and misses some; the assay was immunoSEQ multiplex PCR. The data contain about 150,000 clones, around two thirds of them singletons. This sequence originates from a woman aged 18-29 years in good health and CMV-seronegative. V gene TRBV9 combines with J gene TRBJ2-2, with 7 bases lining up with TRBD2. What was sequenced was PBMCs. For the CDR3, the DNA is TGTGCCAGCAGCCCCCAGACTAGCAGGAACACCGGGGAGCTGTTTTTT. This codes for CASSPQTSRNTGELFF.